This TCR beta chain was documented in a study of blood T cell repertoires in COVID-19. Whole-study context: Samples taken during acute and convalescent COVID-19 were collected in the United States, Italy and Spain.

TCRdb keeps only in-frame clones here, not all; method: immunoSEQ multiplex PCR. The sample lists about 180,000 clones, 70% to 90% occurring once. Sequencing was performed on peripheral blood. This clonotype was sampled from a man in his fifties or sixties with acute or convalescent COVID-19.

CDR3 amino acids: CASHRAGTEQYF. As DNA, the CDR3 is TGTGCCAGCCACCGAGCGGGTACCGAGCAGTACTTC. V is TRBV11-2 and J is TRBJ2-7, with D possibly matching TRBD2 (6 bases). The CDR3 runs to 12 residues. Germline V gives CDR1 SGHAT, CDR2 FQNNGV. V shed 8 bases and J shed 6 bases, with 14 bases lying between them. The full variable domain, rest sourced from reference TRBV11-2 and TRBJ2-7, is EAGVAQSPRYKIIEKRQSVAFWCNPISGHATLYWYQQILGQGPKLLIQFQNNGVVDDSQLPKDRFSAERLKGVDSTLKIQPAKLEDSAVYLCASHRAGTEQYFGPGTRLTVT.